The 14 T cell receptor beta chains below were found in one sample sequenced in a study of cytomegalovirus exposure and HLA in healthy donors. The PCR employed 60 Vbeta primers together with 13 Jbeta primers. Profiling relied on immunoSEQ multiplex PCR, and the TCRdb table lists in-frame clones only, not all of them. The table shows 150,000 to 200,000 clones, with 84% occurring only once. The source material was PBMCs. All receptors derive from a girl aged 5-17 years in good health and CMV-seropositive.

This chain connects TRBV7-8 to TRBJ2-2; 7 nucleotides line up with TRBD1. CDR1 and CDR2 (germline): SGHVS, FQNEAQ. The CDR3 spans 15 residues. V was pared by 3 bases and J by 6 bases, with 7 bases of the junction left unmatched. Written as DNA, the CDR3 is TGTGCCAGCAGCTTTTACGACAGGGTGTCCGGGGAGCTGTTTTTT. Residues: CASSFYDRVSGELFF.

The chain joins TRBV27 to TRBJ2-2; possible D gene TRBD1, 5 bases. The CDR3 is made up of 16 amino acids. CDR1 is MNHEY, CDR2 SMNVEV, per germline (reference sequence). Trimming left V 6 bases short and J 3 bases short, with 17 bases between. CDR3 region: CASSPWGQGYTGELFF. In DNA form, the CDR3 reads TGTGCCAGCAGCCCGTGGGGTCAGGGTTACACCGGGGAGCTGTTTTTT.

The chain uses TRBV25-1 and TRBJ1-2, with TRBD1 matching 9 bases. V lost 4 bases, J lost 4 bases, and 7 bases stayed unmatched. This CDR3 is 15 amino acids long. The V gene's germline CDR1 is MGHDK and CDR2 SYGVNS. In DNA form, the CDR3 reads TGTGCCAGCAGTGGGGGGACAGGGTTTCTCTATGGCTACACCTTC. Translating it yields CASSGGTGFLYGYTF.

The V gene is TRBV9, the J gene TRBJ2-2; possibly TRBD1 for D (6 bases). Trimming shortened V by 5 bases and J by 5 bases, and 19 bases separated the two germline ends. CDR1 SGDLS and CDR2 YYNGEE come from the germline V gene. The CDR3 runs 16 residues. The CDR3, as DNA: TGTGCCAGCAGTCGCCAACAACAGGGATTGACCGGGGAGCTGTTTTTT. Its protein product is CASSRQQQGLTGELFF.

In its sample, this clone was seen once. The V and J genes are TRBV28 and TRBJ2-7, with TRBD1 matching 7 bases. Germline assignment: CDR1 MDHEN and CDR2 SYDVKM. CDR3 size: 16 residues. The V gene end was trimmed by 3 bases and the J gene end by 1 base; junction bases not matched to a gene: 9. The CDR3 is CASSFPLAGGSYEQYF. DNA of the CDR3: TGTGCCAGCAGTTTCCCCTTGGCAGGGGGATCCTACGAGCAGTACTTC.

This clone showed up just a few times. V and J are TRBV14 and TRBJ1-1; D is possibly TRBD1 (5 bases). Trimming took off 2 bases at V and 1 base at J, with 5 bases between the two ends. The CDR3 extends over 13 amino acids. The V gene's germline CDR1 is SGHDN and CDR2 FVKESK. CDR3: CASSQTGNTEAFF. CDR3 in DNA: TGTGCCAGCAGCCAAACAGGGAACACTGAAGCTTTCTTT.

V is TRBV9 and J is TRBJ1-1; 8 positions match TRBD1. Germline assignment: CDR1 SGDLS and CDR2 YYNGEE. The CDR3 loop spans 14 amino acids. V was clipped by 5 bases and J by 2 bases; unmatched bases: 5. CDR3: CASSSGQGNTEAFF. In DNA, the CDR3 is TGTGCCAGCAGTTCTGGACAGGGAAACACTGAAGCTTTCTTT. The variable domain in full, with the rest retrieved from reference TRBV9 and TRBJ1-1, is DSGVTQTPKHLITATGQRVTLRCSPRSGDLSVYWYQQSLDQGLQFLIQYYNGEERAKGNILERFSAQQFPDLHSELNLSSLELGDSALYFCASSSGQGNTEAFFGQGTRLTVV.

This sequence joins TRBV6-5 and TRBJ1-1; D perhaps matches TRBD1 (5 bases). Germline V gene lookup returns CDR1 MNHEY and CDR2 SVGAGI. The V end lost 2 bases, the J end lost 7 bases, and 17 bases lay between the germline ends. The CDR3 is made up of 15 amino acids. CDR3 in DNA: TGTGCCAGCAGTTACGCGGCGGGGGGGGTCGGTGAAGCTTTCTTT. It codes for CASSYAAGGVGEAFF.

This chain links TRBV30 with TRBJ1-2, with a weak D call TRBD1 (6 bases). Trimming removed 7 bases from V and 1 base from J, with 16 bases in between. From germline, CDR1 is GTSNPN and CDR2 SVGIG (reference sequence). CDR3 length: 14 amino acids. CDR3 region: CASATRGINYGYTF. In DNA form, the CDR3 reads TGTGCCTCCGCGACGAGGGGGATTAACTATGGCTACACCTTC.

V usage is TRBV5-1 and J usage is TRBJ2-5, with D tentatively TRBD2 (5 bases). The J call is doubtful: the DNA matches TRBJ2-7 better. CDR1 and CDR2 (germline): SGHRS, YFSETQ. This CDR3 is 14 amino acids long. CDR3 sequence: CASSLWGASYEQYF. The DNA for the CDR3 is TGCGCCAGCAGCTTGTGGGGAGCGAGTTACGAGCAGTACTTC.

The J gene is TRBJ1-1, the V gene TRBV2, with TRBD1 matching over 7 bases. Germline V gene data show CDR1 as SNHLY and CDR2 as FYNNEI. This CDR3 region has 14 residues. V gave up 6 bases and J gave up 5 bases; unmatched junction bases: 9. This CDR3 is CASRVTGRRTEAFF. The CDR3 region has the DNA TGTGCCAGCAGGGTGACAGGGAGAAGAACTGAAGCTTTCTTT.

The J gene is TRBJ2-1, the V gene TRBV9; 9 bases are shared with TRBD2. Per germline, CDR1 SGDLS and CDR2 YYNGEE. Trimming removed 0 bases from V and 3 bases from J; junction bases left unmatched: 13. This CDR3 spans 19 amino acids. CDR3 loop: CASSVGSLAGPTRYNEQFF. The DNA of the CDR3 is TGTGCCAGCAGCGTAGGAAGTCTAGCGGGGCCGACCCGCTACAATGAGCAGTTCTTC.

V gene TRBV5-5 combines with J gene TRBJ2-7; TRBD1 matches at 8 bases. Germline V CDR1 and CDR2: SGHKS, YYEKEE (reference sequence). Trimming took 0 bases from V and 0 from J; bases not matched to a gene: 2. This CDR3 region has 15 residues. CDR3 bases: TGTGCCAGCAGCTTGGGGCAGGGGGCCTCCTACGAGCAGTACTTC. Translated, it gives CASSLGQGASYEQYF.

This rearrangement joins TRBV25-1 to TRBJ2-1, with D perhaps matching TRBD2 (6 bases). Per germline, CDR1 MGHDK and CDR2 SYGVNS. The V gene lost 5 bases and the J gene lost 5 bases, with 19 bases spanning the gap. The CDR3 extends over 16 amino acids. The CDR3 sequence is CASSRYRDSPNNEQFF. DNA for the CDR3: TGTGCCAGCAGTAGATACCGGGACTCCCCTAACAATGAGCAGTTCTTC.